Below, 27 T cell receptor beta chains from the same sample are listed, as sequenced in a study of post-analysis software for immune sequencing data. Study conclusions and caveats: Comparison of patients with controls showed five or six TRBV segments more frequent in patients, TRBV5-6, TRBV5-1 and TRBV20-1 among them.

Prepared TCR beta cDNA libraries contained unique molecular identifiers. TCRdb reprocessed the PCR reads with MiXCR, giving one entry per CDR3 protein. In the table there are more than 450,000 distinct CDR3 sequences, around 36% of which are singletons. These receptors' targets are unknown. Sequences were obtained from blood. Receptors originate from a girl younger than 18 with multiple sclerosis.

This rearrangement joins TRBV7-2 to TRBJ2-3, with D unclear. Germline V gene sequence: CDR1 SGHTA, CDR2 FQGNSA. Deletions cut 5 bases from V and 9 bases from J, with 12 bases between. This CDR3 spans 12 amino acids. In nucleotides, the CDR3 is TGTGCCAGCAGCCCTCCTGTCCGAACGCAGTATTTT. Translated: CASSPPVRTQYF.

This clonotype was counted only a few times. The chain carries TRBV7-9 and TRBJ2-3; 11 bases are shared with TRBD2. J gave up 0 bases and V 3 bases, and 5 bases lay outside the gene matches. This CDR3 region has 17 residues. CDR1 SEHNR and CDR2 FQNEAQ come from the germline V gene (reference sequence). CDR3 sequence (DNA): TGTGCCAGCAGCTTCGGGGGACTAGCGGATAGCACAGATACGCAGTATTTT. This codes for CASSFGGLADSTDTQYF.

The CDR3 nucleotides are TGCAGCGTTGAGGCTGGCAGGGGGGACATTCAGTACTTC. It is translated as CSVEAGRGDIQYF. This sequence joins TRBV29-1 and TRBJ2-4, with D possibly TRBD1 on 7 matching bases. CDR1 and CDR2 from the germline V gene are SQVTM and ANQGSEA. The CDR3 length is 13 residues. The V and J ends lost 3 bases and 8 bases respectively, with 14 bases between them.

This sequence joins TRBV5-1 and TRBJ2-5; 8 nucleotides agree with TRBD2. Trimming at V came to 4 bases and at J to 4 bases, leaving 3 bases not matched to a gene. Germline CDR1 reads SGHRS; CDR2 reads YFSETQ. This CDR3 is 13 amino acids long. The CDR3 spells CASSLSGAETQYF. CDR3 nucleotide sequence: TGCGCCAGCAGCCTTAGCGGGGCAGAGACCCAGTACTTC. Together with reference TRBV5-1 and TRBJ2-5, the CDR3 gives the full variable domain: KAGVTQTPRYLIKTRGQQVTLSCSPISGHRSVSWYQQTPGQGLQFLFEYFSETQRNKGNFPGRFSGRQFSNSRSEMNVSTLELGDSALYLCASSLSGAETQYFGPGTRLLVL.

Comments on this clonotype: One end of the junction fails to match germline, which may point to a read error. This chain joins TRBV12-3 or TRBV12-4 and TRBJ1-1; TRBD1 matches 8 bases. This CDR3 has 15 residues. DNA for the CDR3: TGTGCCGGCAGTTGGTCTCAGGGGGCGAACACTGAAGCTTTCTTT. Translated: CAGSWSQGANTEAFF.

CDR3 DNA sequence: TGTGCCAGCAGCCCCCAGACAGGAATAGATGGCTACACCTTC. The encoded protein is CASSPQTGIDGYTF. V is TRBV13 and J is TRBJ1-2; TRBD1 might be the D (6 bases). CDR1 is PRHDT, CDR2 FYEKMQ, per germline (reference sequence). This CDR3 comprises 14 residues. V was clipped by 5 bases and J by 6 bases, with 16 bases between them.

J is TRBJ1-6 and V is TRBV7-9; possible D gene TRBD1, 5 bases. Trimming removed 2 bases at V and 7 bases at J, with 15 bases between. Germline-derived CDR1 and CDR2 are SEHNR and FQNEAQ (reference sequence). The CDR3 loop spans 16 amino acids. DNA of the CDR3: TGTGCCAGCAGCTTAAGCAGCGGGACGGCGAATTCACCCCTCCACTTT. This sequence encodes CASSLSSGTANSPLHF.

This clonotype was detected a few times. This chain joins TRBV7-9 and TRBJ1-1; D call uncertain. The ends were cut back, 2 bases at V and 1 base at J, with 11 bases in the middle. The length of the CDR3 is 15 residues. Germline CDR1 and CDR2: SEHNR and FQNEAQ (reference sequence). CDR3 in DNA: TGTGCCAGCAGCTTACTCTCCCAACCGAACACTGAAGCTTTCTTT. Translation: CASSLLSQPNTEAFF.

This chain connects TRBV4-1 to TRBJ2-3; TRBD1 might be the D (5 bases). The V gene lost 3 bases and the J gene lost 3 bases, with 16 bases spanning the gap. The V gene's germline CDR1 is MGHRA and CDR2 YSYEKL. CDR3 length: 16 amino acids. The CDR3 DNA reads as TGCGCCAGCAGCCATGGTGACAGCCCACGGACAGATACGCAGTATTTT. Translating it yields CASSHGDSPRTDTQYF.

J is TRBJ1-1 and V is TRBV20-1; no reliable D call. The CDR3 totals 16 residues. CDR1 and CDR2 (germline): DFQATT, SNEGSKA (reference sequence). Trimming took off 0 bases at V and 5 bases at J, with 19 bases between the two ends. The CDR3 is CSARDRMMVGGTEAFF. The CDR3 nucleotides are TGCAGTGCTAGAGATCGAATGATGGTCGGTGGAACTGAAGCTTTCTTT.

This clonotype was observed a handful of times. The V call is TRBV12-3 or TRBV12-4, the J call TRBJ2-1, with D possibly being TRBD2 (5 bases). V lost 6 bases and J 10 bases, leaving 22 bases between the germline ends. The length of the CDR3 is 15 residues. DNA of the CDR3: TGTGCCAGCAGCTTGACCTCGGGAATCCGATCCGAGCAGTTCTTC. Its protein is CASSLTSGIRSEQFF.

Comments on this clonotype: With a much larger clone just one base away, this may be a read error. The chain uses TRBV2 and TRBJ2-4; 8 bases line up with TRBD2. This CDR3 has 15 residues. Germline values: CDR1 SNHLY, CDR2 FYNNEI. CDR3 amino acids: CASSDSLAGVETQCF. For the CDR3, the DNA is TGTGCCAGCAGTGACAGTCTAGCGGGTGTGGAGACCCAGTGCTTC. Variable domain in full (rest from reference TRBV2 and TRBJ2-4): EPEVTQTPSHQVTQMGQEVILRCVPISNHLYFYWYRQILGQKVEFLVSFYNNEISEKSEIFDDQFSVERPDGSNFTLKIRSTKLEDSAMYFCASSDSLAGVETQCFGAGTRLSVL.

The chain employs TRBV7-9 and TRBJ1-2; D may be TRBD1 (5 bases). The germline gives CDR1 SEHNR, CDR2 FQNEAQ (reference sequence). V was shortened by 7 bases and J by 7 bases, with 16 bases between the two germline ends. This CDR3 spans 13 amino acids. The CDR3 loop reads CASTPGPLRGYTF. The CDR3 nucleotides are TGTGCCAGCACCCCGGGGCCGCTGCGTGGCTACACCTTC.

CDR3 region: CASRQTGLAGGREQYF. The CDR3 DNA sequence: TGTGCCAGCAGACAAACGGGACTAGCGGGGGGGCGCGAGCAGTACTTC. V usage is TRBV27 and J usage is TRBJ2-7; TRBD2 matches 16 bases. V lost 6 bases and J lost 6; bases outside the gene matches: 8. The CDR3 is 16 amino acids. From germline, CDR1 is MNHEY and CDR2 SMNVEV (reference sequence).

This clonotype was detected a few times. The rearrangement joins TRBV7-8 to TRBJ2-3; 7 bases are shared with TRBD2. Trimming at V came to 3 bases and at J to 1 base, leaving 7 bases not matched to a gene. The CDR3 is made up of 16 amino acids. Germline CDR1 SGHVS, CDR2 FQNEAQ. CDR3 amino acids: CASSFERGRGTDTQYF. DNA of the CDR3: TGTGCCAGCAGCTTCGAGCGGGGAAGAGGCACAGATACGCAGTATTTT.

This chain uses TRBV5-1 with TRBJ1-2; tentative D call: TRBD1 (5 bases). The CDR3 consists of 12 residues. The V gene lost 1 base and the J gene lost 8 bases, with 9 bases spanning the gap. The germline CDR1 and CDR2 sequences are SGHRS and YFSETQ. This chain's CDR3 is CASSLLGEGYTF. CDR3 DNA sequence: TGCGCCAGCAGCTTGCTGGGGGAGGGCTACACCTTC. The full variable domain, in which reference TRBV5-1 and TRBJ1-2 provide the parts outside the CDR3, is KAGVTQTPRYLIKTRGQQVTLSCSPISGHRSVSWYQQTPGQGLQFLFEYFSETQRNKGNFPGRFSGRQFSNSRSEMNVSTLELGDSALYLCASSLLGEGYTFGSGTRLTVV.

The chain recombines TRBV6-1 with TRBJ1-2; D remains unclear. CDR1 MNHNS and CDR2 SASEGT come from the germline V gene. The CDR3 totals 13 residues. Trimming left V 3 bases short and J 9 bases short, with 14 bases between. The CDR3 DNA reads TGTGCCAGCAGTGAGTCGGGCTCCCGAAGCTACACCTTC. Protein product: CASSESGSRSYTF.

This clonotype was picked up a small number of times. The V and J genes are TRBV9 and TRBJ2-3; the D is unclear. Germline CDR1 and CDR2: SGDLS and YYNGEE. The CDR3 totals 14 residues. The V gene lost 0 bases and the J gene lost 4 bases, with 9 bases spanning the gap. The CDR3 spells CASSVGAGSDTQYF. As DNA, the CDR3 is TGTGCCAGCAGCGTAGGGGCTGGTTCAGATACGCAGTATTTT.

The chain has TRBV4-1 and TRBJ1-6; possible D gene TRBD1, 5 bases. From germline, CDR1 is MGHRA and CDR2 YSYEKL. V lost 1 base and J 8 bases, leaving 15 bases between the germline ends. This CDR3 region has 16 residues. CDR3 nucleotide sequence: TGCGCCAGCAGCCAAGTTTCGACAGAGCGAGATTCACCCCTCCACTTT. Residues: CASSQVSTERDSPLHF.

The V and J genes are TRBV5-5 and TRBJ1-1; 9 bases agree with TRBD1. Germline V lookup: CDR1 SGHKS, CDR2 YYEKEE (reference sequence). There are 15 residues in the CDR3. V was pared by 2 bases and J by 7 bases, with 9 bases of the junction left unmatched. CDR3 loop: CASSLHPGQGFEAFF. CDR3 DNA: TGTGCCAGCAGCTTACATCCGGGACAGGGCTTTGAAGCTTTCTTT.

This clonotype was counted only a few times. In DNA, the CDR3 is TGTGCCAGCAGTTCCCAGGGGGTAATGGGGTTTCAGCCCCAGCATTTT. Amino acid sequence: CASSSQGVMGFQPQHF. V is TRBV27 and J is TRBJ1-5; TRBD1 matches 7 bases. Germline CDR1 reads MNHEY; CDR2 reads SMNVEV (reference sequence). This CDR3 comprises 16 residues. V shed 4 bases and J 6 bases; nucleotides not matched to a gene: 12.

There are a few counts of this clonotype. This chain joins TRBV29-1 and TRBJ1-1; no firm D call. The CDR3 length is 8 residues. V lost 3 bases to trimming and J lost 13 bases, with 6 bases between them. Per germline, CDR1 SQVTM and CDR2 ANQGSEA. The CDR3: CSVDGVFF. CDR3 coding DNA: TGCAGCGTTGATGGGGTTTTCTTT.

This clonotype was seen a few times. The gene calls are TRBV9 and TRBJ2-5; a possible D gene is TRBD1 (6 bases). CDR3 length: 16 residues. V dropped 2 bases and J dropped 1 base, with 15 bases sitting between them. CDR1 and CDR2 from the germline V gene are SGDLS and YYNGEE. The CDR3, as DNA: TGTGCCAGCAGCGTTGGACCCAAGGGGGTCCAAGAGACCCAGTACTTC. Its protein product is CASSVGPKGVQETQYF. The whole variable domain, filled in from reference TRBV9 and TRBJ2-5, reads DSGVTQTPKHLITATGQRVTLRCSPRSGDLSVYWYQQSLDQGLQFLIQYYNGEERAKGNILERFSAQQFPDLHSELNLSSLELGDSALYFCASSVGPKGVQETQYFGPGTRLLVL.

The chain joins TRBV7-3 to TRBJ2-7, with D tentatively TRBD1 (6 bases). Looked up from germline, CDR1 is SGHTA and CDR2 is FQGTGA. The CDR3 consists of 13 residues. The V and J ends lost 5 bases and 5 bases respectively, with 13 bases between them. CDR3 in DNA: TGTGCCAGCAGCCCTAGGCACAGGGACGAGCAGTACTTC. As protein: CASSPRHRDEQYF.

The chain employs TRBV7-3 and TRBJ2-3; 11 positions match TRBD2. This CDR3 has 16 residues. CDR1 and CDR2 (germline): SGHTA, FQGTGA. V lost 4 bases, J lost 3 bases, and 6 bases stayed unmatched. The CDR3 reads CASSSRGLAGTDTQYF. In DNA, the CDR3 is TGTGCCAGCAGCTCACGAGGACTAGCGGGTACAGATACGCAGTATTTT.

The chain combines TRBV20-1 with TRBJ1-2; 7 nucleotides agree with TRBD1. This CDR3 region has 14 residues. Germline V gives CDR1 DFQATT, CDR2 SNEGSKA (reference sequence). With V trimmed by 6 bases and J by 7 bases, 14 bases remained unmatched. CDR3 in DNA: TGCAGTGCCCTAAGAGACAGGGTGGAAAGTGGCTACACCTTC. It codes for CSALRDRVESGYTF.

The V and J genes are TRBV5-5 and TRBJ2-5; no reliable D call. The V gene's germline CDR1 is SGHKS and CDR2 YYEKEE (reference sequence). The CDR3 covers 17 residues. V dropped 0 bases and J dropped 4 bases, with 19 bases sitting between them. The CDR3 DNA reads TGTGCCAGCAGCTTGGAGGCCGGGCCCTACGGTGGAGAGACCCAGTACTTC. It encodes CASSLEAGPYGGETQYF.